The 29 T cell receptor beta chains given below trace back to one sample, sequenced in a study of regulatory T cells in long-lasting Graves disease. According to the study, TCR beta libraries were built with iRepertoire HTBI primers and CDR3-region Arm-PCR. In TCRdb, the multiplex PCR reads were re-called with MiXCR into one record per CDR3 protein. The table shows more than 300,000 distinct CDR3 sequences, with roughly a sixth occurring only once. Specified time point: newly diagnosed GD, antithyroid drugs for less than 3 months. Generation of the TCR library employed RNA extracted from PBMCs. Sample: peripheral blood mononuclear cells (PBMCs), taken at new diagnosis, from a patient treated with antithyroid drugs. The source is a female donor with Graves disease.

As concerns this clonotype: This may be a read error, as it is one base from a much larger clone. Written as DNA, the CDR3 is TGTGCCAGCAGTTACGACCAGGAATACGCTGAAGCTTTCTTT. This encodes CASSYDQEYAEAFF. This chain links TRBV9 with TRBJ1-1; D gene ambiguous. Germline assignment: CDR1 SGDLS and CDR2 YYNGEE. CDR3 length equals 14 residues. Trimming pared 5 bases from V and 6 bases from J, leaving 17 bases between.

This clonotype was seen repeatedly, ten times or more. The chain couples TRBV7-2 to TRBJ2-5, with D possibly TRBD2 on 6 matching bases. TRBJ2-1 explains the end of the DNA better; the J call may be wrong. This CDR3 region has 13 residues. Looked up from germline, CDR1 is SGHTA and CDR2 is FQGNSA. Written as DNA, the CDR3 is TGTGCCAGCAGTTCCTGGGTAGCGGAGGAGCAGTTCTTC. Its protein is CASSSWVAEEQFF.

This clonotype was observed many times. An end of the junction differs from the germline gene, which may be a read error. The chain is built from TRBV5-1 and TRBJ2-1, with 12 bases matching TRBD1. Germline loops: CDR1 SGHRS, CDR2 YFSETQ. There are 14 residues in the CDR3. CDR3 coding DNA: TGTGCCAGCAGCAGGGGACAGGGGGCCAATGAGCAGTTCTTC. This gives the protein CASSRGQGANEQFF.

This clonotype was detected many times. The chain combines TRBV28 with TRBJ2-7, with D perhaps assigned TRBD1 or TRBD2 (5 bases each). V was trimmed by 5 bases and J by 7 bases, leaving 24 bases between them. This CDR3 is 16 amino acids long. Germline-derived CDR1 and CDR2 are MDHEN and SYDVKM. CDR3 amino acids: CASSRDGFLFGNEQYF. DNA of the CDR3: TGTGCCAGCAGTCGGGACGGCTTCCTCTTCGGGAATGAGCAGTACTTC.

This clonotype occurred many times. The chain couples TRBV20-1 to TRBJ1-1; D may be TRBD1 (5 bases). CDR1 DFQATT and CDR2 SNEGSKA come from the germline V gene (reference sequence). The length of the CDR3 is 15 residues. The V gene lost 3 bases and the J gene lost 0 bases, with 14 bases spanning the gap. The chain's CDR3 is CSASLGTVLNTEAFF. The CDR3 DNA reads as TGCAGTGCTAGCCTCGGGACCGTTCTGAACACTGAAGCTTTCTTT.

In this sample, this clonotype turned up a few times. This chain links TRBV30 with TRBJ2-3; the D gene is possibly TRBD1 (6 bases). CDR1 is GTSNPN, CDR2 SVGIG, per germline (reference sequence). V shed 0 bases and J shed 6 bases, with 19 bases lying between them. The CDR3 contains 16 residues. The DNA for the CDR3 is TGTGCCTGGAGTGTTTTTCTTGGGATCCAGGGGGATACGCAGTATTTT. It codes for CAWSVFLGIQGDTQYF. Looking up the rest from reference TRBV30 and TRBJ2-3 gives the full variable domain: SQTIHQWPATLVQPVGSPLSLECTVEGTSNPNLYWYRQAAGRGLQLLFYSVGIGQISSEVPQNLSASRPQDRQFILSSKKLLLSDSGFYLCAWSVFLGIQGDTQYFGPGTRLTVL.

This clonotype was observed a few times. Written as DNA, the CDR3 is TGTGCCAGCAGCTCGGACCCTAGCGGGGGGGCTCCATGGGAGCAGTTCTTC. It is translated as CASSSDPSGGAPWEQFF. The gene calls are TRBV9 and TRBJ2-1; 12 bases map to TRBD2. The V and J ends lost 4 bases and 10 bases, in that order; junction bases with no gene match: 15. The CDR3 spans 17 residues. Looked up from germline, CDR1 is SGDLS and CDR2 is YYNGEE.

The sample holds a few counts of this clonotype. The rearrangement uses TRBV27 and TRBJ2-5; 8 positions match TRBD1. Trimming took 6 bases from V and 5 from J; bases not matched to a gene: 11. This CDR3 has 15 residues. The germline V gene has CDR1 MNHEY and CDR2 SMNVEV (reference sequence). The CDR3 coding sequence is TGTGCCAGCAGCGGAACGACAGGGGCGCTGGAGACCCAGTACTTC. Encoded protein: CASSGTTGALETQYF.

The chain has TRBV7-2 and TRBJ1-1; D is unresolved. Germline V CDR1 and CDR2: SGHTA, FQGNSA. Deletions cut 5 bases from V and 3 bases from J, with 13 bases between. The CDR3 length is 14 residues. The CDR3 loop reads CASSQSPAYTEAFF. The CDR3 DNA sequence: TGTGCCAGCAGCCAATCCCCAGCTTACACTGAAGCTTTCTTT. Full variable domain (outside the CDR3, taken from reference TRBV7-2 and TRBJ1-1): GAGVSQSPSNKVTEKGKDVELRCDPISGHTALYWYRQSLGQGLEFLIYFQGNSAPDKSGLPSDRFSAERTGGSVSTLTIQRTQQEDSAVYLCASSQSPAYTEAFFGQGTRLTVV.

This clonotype was counted ten times or more. The V call is TRBV2, the J call TRBJ1-1, with 8 positions matching TRBD1. This CDR3 contains 15 residues. Germline assignment: CDR1 SNHLY and CDR2 FYNNEI. Trimming removed 10 bases from V and 3 bases from J; junction bases left unmatched: 13. The CDR3 coding sequence is TGTGCCACCACCGCGACTACAGGGGGGTACACTGAAGCTTTCTTT. This codes for CATTATTGGYTEAFF.

At least ten counts were recorded for this clonotype. The rearrangement joins TRBV29-1 to TRBJ1-1; tentative D call: TRBD1 (5 bases). The CDR3 is 11 residues long. The germline V gene encodes CDR1 SQVTM and CDR2 ANQGSEA. V was clipped by 6 bases and J by 4 bases, with 9 bases between them. In DNA form, the CDR3 reads TGCAGCGTGGGGCACGGCACTGAAGCTTTCTTT. Its translation: CSVGHGTEAFF.

In regard to this clonotype: This clone may be a read error of a much larger clone one base away. The chain couples TRBV7-2 to TRBJ2-3; 12 positions match TRBD2. CDR1 and CDR2 (germline): SGHTA, FQGNSA. The CDR3 spans 14 residues. This chain's CDR3 is CASSLGLAGDTRYF. For the CDR3, the DNA is TGTGCCAGCAGCTTAGGACTAGCGGGAGATACGCGGTATTTT.

The table lists this clonotype with a few counts. The V and J genes are TRBV9 and TRBJ1-5, with D maybe TRBD1 (5 bases). CDR3 length: 15 amino acids. CDR1 and CDR2 (germline): SGDLS, YYNGEE. Trimming removed 6 bases from V and 4 bases from J, with 17 bases in between. The CDR3 spells CASTPDGQVNQPQHF. CDR3 coding DNA: TGTGCCAGCACCCCCGACGGACAAGTAAATCAGCCCCAGCATTTT.

This clonotype was observed at least ten times. The rearrangement uses TRBV28 and TRBJ2-1; D unresolved. Germline lookup yields CDR1 MDHEN and CDR2 SYDVKM. Trimming removed 3 bases from V and 7 bases from J, with 10 bases in between. This CDR3 has 13 amino acids. DNA for the CDR3: TGTGCCAGCAGTTTCTCCCCCCGGAATGAGCAGTTCTTC. Amino acid sequence: CASSFSPRNEQFF.

J is TRBJ1-1 and V is TRBV3-1, with TRBD1 as a possible D gene (5 bases). The length of the CDR3 is 14 residues. Germline CDR1 is LGHDT and CDR2 is YNNKEL (reference sequence). V was clipped by 6 bases and J by 0 bases, with 11 bases between them. The CDR3 here is CASRGVGVNTEAFF. DNA of the CDR3: TGTGCCAGCAGGGGGGTGGGGGTGAACACTGAAGCTTTCTTT.

This clonotype appeared many times. The rearrangement joins TRBV10-3 to TRBJ2-7; D is perhaps TRBD1 or TRBD2 (5 bases each). Deletions cut 7 bases from V and 3 bases from J, with 25 bases between. CDR1 is ENHRY, CDR2 SYGVKD, per germline. This CDR3 is 17 amino acids long. As DNA, the CDR3 is TGTGCCATCAAGGGCCGGGTAATGAGGGGCGAAATCTACGAGCAGTACTTC. This translates into CAIKGRVMRGEIYEQYF.

The genes are TRBV6-1 and TRBJ2-7; D assignment may be TRBD1 or TRBD2 (5 bases each). The CDR3 spans 18 residues. Trimming shortened V by 6 bases and J by 5 bases, and 29 bases separated the two germline ends. Germline V gene sequence: CDR1 MNHNS, CDR2 SASEGT. CDR3 loop: CASRIRASPGGENDEQYF. CDR3 bases: TGTGCCAGCAGAATAAGGGCATCACCTGGGGGAGAAAATGACGAGCAGTACTTC.

This clonotype was recorded at least ten times. This chain connects TRBV24-1 to TRBJ2-1; the D gene is possibly TRBD1 (8 bases). V was pared by 5 bases and J by 9 bases, with 19 bases between. Germline assignment: CDR1 KGHDR and CDR2 SFDVKD. This CDR3 has 15 amino acids. CDR3 sequence: CATSANGQGGVEQFF. CDR3 sequence (DNA): TGTGCCACCAGTGCCAATGGACAGGGAGGGGTTGAGCAGTTCTTC.

This clonotype was detected only a few times. The CDR3 loop reads CASSQEVKGASLRFAKNIQYF. The DNA of the CDR3 is TGCGCCAGCAGCCAAGAAGTAAAGGGGGCGAGTCTGAGATTTGCCAAAAACATTCAGTACTTC. J is TRBJ2-4 and V is TRBV4-1, with TRBD1 identical over 7 bases. The CDR3 loop spans 21 amino acids. The J segment lost 1 base and the V segment lost 0 bases, leaving 18 bases of the junction unmatched. Germline V gives CDR1 MGHRA, CDR2 YSYEKL.

Notes on this clonotype: A much larger clone lies a single base off, so this may be a read error. V and J are TRBV30 and TRBJ2-3; D gene ambiguous. The J call may be incorrect, as the DNA end agrees better with TRBJ2-5. The CDR3 has 12 residues. CDR1 GTSNPN and CDR2 SVGIG come from the germline V gene (reference sequence). CDR3 bases: TGTGCCTGGATTCCAAGTGCAGAGACCCAGTACTTC. Amino acid sequence: CAWIPSAETQYF.

The DNA of the CDR3 is TGTGCCAGCAGCGGACTAGCGGGAGGAGTCGAGCAGTACTTC. It translates to CASSGLAGGVEQYF. The chain recombines TRBV7-8 with TRBJ2-7, with 14 bases identical to TRBD2. The CDR3 covers 14 residues. V shed 5 bases, J shed 6 bases, and the junction held 3 bases outside the gene matches. Germline lookup yields CDR1 SGHVS and CDR2 FQNEAQ.

This clonotype has ten or more counts. The chain carries TRBV12-3 or TRBV12-4 and TRBJ2-1, with a tentative D call TRBD2 (5 bases). V lost 7 bases, J lost 2 bases, and 9 bases lay in between. The CDR3 runs to 13 residues. CDR3 coding DNA: TGTGCCAGCAAAAGCGGAACCTACAATGAGCAGTTCTTC. This sequence encodes CASKSGTYNEQFF.

This clonotype was seen many times. The chain uses TRBV5-1 and TRBJ1-4, with D perhaps TRBD1 (5 bases). With 4 bases removed from V and 6 bases from J, the gap between germline ends came to 16 bases. Germline loops: CDR1 SGHRS, CDR2 YFSETQ. This CDR3 is 15 amino acids long. DNA for the CDR3: TGCGCCAGCAGCCAGGAAAAGGGACTGGATGAAAAACTGTTTTTT. It is translated as CASSQEKGLDEKLFF.

The CDR3 sequence is CASSWTVPPLHF. The CDR3 bases are TGTGCCAGCAGTTGGACAGTCCCCCCCCTCCACTTT. This chain links TRBV6-5 with TRBJ1-6; possibly TRBD1 for D (6 bases). CDR1 and CDR2 from the germline V gene are MNHEY and SVGAGI. This CDR3 has 12 residues. Between the trimmed V and J ends, which lost 4 bases and 13 bases, there was a span of 11 bases.

Turning to this clonotype: This may be a read error, as it is one base from a much larger clone. The chain employs TRBV7-2 and TRBJ2-1; TRBD2 might be the D (6 bases). This CDR3 spans 16 amino acids. The germline V gene encodes CDR1 SGHTA and CDR2 FQGNSA. CDR3 DNA sequence: TGTGCCTGCAGTCGGCCAGCCGGGCCCCGGGGGAATGAGCAGTTCTTC. Encoded protein: CACSRPAGPRGNEQFF.

This clonotype has ten or more counts. The chain links TRBV5-1 to TRBJ2-3; D perhaps matches TRBD2 (5 bases). The CDR3 spans 12 residues. Germline values: CDR1 SGHRS, CDR2 YFSETQ. Trimming took 4 bases from V and 9 from J, leaving 12 bases between them. The CDR3 loop reads CASSPGLRTQYF. In DNA, the CDR3 is TGCGCCAGCAGCCCAGGACTGCGGACGCAGTATTTT. The complete variable domain, with remaining parts taken from reference TRBV5-1 and TRBJ2-3, reads KAGVTQTPRYLIKTRGQQVTLSCSPISGHRSVSWYQQTPGQGLQFLFEYFSETQRNKGNFPGRFSGRQFSNSRSEMNVSTLELGDSALYLCASSPGLRTQYFGPGTRLTVL.

This clonotype was detected ten times or more. J is TRBJ2-2 and V is TRBV20-1; TRBD2 matches 16 bases. The germline V gene has CDR1 DFQATT and CDR2 SNEGSKA (reference sequence). This CDR3 spans 19 amino acids. With V trimmed by 4 bases and J by 5 bases, 13 bases remained unmatched. DNA for the CDR3: TGCAGTGCTATGGCGGGACTAGCGGGAGGGTTCCTCGGGACCGGGGAGCTGTTTTTT. This gives the protein CSAMAGLAGGFLGTGELFF.

V and J are TRBV7-2 and TRBJ2-2, with 9 bases aligning to TRBD1. V shed 6 bases and J 5 bases; nucleotides not matched to a gene: 10. CDR1 is SGHTA and CDR2 is FQGNSA in the germline V gene. The CDR3 is 16 amino acids. The CDR3 protein is CASRPPGQGFTGELFF. Written as DNA, the CDR3 is TGTGCCAGCAGACCTCCGGGACAGGGCTTTACCGGGGAGCTGTTTTTT.

This clonotype was counted a few times. Mismatch with germline at one junction end may stem from a read error. The chain recombines TRBV6-1 with TRBJ1-6; D is possibly TRBD1 (5 bases). The V gene's germline CDR1 is MNHNS and CDR2 SASEGT. This CDR3 region has 19 residues. CDR3 residues: CASDLGDVGHSFYNTPLHF. The CDR3 DNA sequence: TGTGCCAGCGATTTAGGGGACGTAGGTCATAGTTTCTATAATACACCCCTCCACTTT.